This T cell receptor (beta chain) emerged from a study of cytomegalovirus exposure and HLA in healthy donors. Remarks on this clone: Its antigen is not known.

The PCR employed 60 Vbeta primers together with 13 Jbeta primers. Clones were read by immunoSEQ multiplex PCR, and TCRdb kept only the in-frame ones, dropping some. Of 110,000 or so clones in the sample, under 85% were seen once. Whole-study results and caveats: With further analysis later on, most CMV-associated TCR beta chains appeared HLA-restricted. The records held CMV serostatus as the only immune exposure information. Later work showed greater clonal expansion in HLA-associated TCR beta chains than in equally common others. 150 or so TCR beta chains were listed as cytomegalovirus-associated.

After removal of 5 bases from V and 8 bases from J, the junction contained 5 bases not matched to a gene. CDR1 and CDR2 (germline): MDHEN, SYDVKM. The CDR3 is 12 amino acids. J is TRBJ1-2 and V is TRBV28; 7 nucleotides match TRBD1. Sequenced: PBMCs. This receptor was identified in a man aged 30-40 years in good health and CMV-seronegative. CDR3 in DNA: TGTGCCAGCAGTGGGGACAGCCGAGGCTACACCTTC. This codes for CASSGDSRGYTF.